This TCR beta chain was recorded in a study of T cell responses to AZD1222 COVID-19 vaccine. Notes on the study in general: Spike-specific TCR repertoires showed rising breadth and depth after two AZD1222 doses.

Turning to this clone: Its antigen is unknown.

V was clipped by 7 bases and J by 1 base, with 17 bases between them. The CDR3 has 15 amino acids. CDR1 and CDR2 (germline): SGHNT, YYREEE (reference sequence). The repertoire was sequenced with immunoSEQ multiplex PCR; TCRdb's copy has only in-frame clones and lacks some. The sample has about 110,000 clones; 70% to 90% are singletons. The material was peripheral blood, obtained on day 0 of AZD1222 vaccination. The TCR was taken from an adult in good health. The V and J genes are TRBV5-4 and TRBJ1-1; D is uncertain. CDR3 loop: CASSRRAERNTEAFF. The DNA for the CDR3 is TGTGCCAGCTCCCGGAGGGCCGAAAGGAACACTGAAGCTTTCTTT.